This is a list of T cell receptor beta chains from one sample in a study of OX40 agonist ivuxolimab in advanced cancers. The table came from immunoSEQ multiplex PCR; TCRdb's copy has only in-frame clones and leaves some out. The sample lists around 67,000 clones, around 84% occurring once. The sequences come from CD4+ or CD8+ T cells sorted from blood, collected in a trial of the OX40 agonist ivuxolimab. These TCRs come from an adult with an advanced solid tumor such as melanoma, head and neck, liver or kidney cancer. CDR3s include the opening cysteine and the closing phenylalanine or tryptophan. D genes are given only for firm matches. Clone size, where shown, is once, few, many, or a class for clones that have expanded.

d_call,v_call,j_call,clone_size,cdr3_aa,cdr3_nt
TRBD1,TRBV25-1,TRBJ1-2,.,CASSELGDRGVGGYTF,TGTGCCAGCAGTGAATTGGGGGACAGGGGAGTTGGTGGCTACACCTTC
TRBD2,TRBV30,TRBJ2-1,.,CAWIETSGRARNEQFF,TGTGCCTGGATAGAGACTAGCGGGAGGGCCAGAAATGAGCAGTTCTTC
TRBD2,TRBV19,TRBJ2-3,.,CASAGLAYSTDTQYF,TGTGCCAGTGCGGGACTAGCGTATAGCACAGATACGCAGTATTTT
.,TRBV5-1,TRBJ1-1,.,CASSLVSDTEAFF,TGCGCCAGCAGCTTAGTATCCGACACTGAAGCTTTCTTT
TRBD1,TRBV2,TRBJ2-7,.,CASSYRGQFGEQYF,TGTGCCAGCAGTTACAGGGGGCAATTTGGTGAGCAGTACTTC
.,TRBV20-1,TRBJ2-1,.,CSAAGDNEQFF,TGCAGTGCAGCCGGGGACAATGAGCAGTTCTTC
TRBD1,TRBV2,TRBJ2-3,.,CASSQRGRFPDTQYF,TGTGCCAGCAGTCAAAGGGGGCGCTTTCCAGATACGCAGTATTTT
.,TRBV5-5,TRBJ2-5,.,CASSLVPGAETQYF,TGTGCCAGCAGCTTGGTTCCAGGGGCAGAGACCCAGTACTTC
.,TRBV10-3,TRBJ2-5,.,CAISERQGRVETQYF,TGTGCCATCAGTGAACGTCAGGGCAGGGTGGAGACCCAGTACTTC
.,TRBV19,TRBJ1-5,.,CASSPRPQGGQPQHF,TGTGCCAGTAGTCCGAGACCACAGGGCGGTCAGCCCCAGCATTTT
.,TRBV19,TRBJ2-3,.,CASSWDLGTDTQYF,TGTGCCAGTAGTTGGGACTTAGGCACAGATACGCAGTATTTT
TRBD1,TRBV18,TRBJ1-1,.,CASSPRRGRRNTEAFF,TGTGCCAGCTCACCACGGAGGGGGCGTAGGAACACTGAAGCTTTCTTT
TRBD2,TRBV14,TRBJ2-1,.,CASSPKFGLAGGPIASNEQFF,TGTGCCAGCAGCCCCAAGTTTGGACTAGCGGGAGGGCCCATCGCAAGCAATGAGCAGTTCTTC
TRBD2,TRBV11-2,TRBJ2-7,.,CASTEGRGATYYEQYF,TGTGCCAGCACCGAAGGGCGGGGGGCAACTTACTACGAGCAGTACTTC
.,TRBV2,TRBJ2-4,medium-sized,CASSTMTSTIQYF,TGTGCCAGCAGTACGATGACCAGTACCATTCAGTACTTC
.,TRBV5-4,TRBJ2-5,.,CASSQDIQETQYF,TGTGCCAGCAGCCAGGACATCCAAGAGACCCAGTACTTC
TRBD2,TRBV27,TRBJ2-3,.,CASSDHSGGSDTQYF,TGTGCCAGCAGTGACCACAGCGGGGGCTCAGATACGCAGTATTTT
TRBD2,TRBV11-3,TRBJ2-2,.,CASSLPAGERTGELFF,TGTGCCAGCAGCTTACCAGCGGGAGAGAGGACCGGGGAGCTGTTTTTT
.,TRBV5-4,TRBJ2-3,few,CASSLATDTQYF,TGTGCCAGCAGCTTGGCGACAGATACGCAGTATTTT
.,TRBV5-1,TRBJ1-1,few,CASSLQGSNTEAFF,TGCGCCAGCAGCTTGCAGGGGTCGAACACTGAAGCTTTCTTT
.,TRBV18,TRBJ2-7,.,CASSPNTEGAPYEQYF,TGTGCCAGCTCACCAAATACGGAAGGGGCCCCCTACGAGCAGTACTTC
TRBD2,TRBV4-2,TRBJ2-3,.,CASSQIRRTSGGALGDTQYF,TGTGCCAGCAGCCAAATTAGACGGACTAGCGGGGGGGCATTGGGAGATACGCAGTATTTT
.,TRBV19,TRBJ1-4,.,CASRTQGVKLFF,TGTGCCAGTAGGACCCAAGGGGTCAAACTGTTTTTT
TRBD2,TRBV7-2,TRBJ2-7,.,CASSSLGGGYEQYF,TGTGCCAGCAGCTCTCTTGGGGGGGGCTACGAGCAGTACTTC
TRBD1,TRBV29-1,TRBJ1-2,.,CSVLDRGHAYTF,TGCAGCGTCCTGGACAGGGGGCATGCTTACACCTTC
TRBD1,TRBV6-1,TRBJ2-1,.,CASSGQGAVNEQFF,TGTGCCAGCAGTGGGCAGGGGGCGGTCAATGAGCAGTTCTTC
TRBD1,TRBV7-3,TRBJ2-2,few,CASSLGGQTSNTGELFF,TGTGCCAGCAGCTTAGGGGGACAGACGTCGAACACCGGGGAGCTGTTTTTT
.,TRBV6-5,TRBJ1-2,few,CASSQQGYGYTF,TGTGCCAGCAGTCAACAGGGTTATGGCTACACCTTC
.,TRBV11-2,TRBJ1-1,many,CASSLEGVMNTEAFF,TGTGCCAGCAGCTTAGAGGGTGTAATGAACACTGAAGCTTTCTTT
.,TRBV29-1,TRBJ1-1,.,CSVDGGGGTEAFF,TGCAGCGTTGATGGGGGCGGAGGCACTGAAGCTTTCTTT
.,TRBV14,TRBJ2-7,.,CASSQDPRGVYEQYF,TGTGCCAGCAGCCAAGACCCTAGGGGTGTCTACGAGCAGTACTTC
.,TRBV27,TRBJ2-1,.,CASTDRGLSYNEQFF,TGTGCCAGCACCGACCGGGGTCTCTCCTACAATGAGCAGTTCTTC
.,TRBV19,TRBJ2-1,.,CASSIGNQFVNNEQFF,TGTGCCAGTAGTATTGGCAATCAGTTCGTTAACAATGAGCAGTTCTTC
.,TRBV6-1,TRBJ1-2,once,CASTEGGGRGYTF,TGTGCCAGCACCGAGGGGGGTGGACGTGGCTACACCTTC
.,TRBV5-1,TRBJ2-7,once,CASSLEGHSSYEQYF,TGCGCCAGCAGCTTGGAGGGCCATAGCTCCTACGAGCAGTACTTC
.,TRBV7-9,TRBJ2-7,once,CASSLVGTSDYEQYF,TGTGCCAGCAGCTTAGTGGGAACGTCGGATTACGAGCAGTACTTC
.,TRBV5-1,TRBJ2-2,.,CASSRTKGLTNTGELFF,TGCGCCAGCAGCCGGACTAAAGGACTTACGAACACCGGGGAGCTGTTTTTT
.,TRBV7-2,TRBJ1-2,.,CASSGRGQEYGYTF,TGTGCCAGCAGCGGGCGTGGTCAGGAGTATGGCTACACCTTC
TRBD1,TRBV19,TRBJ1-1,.,CASSTRQGGNTEAFF,TGTGCCAGTAGTACCCGACAGGGTGGGAACACTGAAGCTTTCTTT
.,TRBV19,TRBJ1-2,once,CASSISLYGYTF,TGTGCCAGTAGTATTTCCCTTTATGGCTACACCTTC
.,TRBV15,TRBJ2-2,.,CATSRDRGWELFF,TGTGCCACCAGCAGAGATAGGGGGTGGGAGCTGTTTTTT
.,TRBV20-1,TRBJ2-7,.,CSARHLYEQYF,TGCAGTGCCCGACATCTCTACGAGCAGTACTTC
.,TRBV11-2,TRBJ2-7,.,CASSFQREREQYF,TGTGCCAGCAGCTTCCAGAGGGAACGAGAGCAGTACTTC
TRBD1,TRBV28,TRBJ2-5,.,CASSSPGDRGQETQYF,TGTGCCAGCAGTTCCCCCGGGGACAGGGGGCAAGAGACCCAGTACTTC
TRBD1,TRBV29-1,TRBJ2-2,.,CSVVRQGSGELFF,TGCAGCGTTGTAAGACAGGGAAGCGGGGAGCTGTTTTTT
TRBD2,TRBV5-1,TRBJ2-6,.,CASSLGPSGGTSGANVLTF,TGCGCCAGCAGCTTGGGTCCTAGCGGAGGAACCTCTGGGGCCAACGTCCTGACTTTC
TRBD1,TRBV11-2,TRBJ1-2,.,CASSQDRGIGYTF,TGTGCCAGCAGTCAAGACAGGGGTATTGGCTACACCTTC
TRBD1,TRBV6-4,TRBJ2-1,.,CASSKDRTKYNEQFF,TGTGCCAGCAGTAAGGACAGGACCAAATACAATGAGCAGTTCTTC
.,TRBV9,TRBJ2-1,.,CASSVGTPNEQFF,TGTGCCAGCAGCGTAGGGACTCCGAATGAGCAGTTCTTC
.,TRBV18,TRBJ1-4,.,CASSPGLNEKLFF,TGTGCCAGCTCACCAGGGCTGAATGAAAAACTGTTTTTT
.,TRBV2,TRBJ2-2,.,CASSEENTGELFF,TGTGCCAGCAGTGAAGAGAACACCGGGGAGCTGTTTTTT
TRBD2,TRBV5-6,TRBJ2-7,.,CASSSGLAVQEQYF,TGTGCCAGCAGCTCCGGACTAGCGGTCCAAGAGCAGTACTTC
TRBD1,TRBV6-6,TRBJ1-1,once,CASSRTGKAEAFF,TGTGCCAGCAGTCGGACAGGGAAGGCTGAAGCTTTCTTT
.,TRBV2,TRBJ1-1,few,CASSPTGYTEAFF,TGTGCCAGCAGTCCAACAGGGTACACTGAAGCTTTCTTT
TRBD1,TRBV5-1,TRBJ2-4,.,CASSPGQVGNIQYF,TGCGCCAGCAGCCCAGGACAGGTTGGGAACATTCAGTACTTC
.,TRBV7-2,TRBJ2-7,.,CASSFRQSEQYF,TGTGCCAGCAGCTTTCGACAAAGCGAGCAGTACTTC
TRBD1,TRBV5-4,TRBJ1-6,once,CASSPGQGNSPLHF,TGTGCCAGCAGTCCGGGACAGGGTAATTCACCCCTCCACTTT
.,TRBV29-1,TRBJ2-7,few,CSVALRHSYEQYF,TGCAGCGTCGCCCTCAGACATTCCTACGAGCAGTACTTC
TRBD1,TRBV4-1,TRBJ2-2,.,CASSQGDRRTGELFF,TGCGCCAGCAGCCAAGGGGACAGGCGGACCGGGGAGCTGTTTTTT